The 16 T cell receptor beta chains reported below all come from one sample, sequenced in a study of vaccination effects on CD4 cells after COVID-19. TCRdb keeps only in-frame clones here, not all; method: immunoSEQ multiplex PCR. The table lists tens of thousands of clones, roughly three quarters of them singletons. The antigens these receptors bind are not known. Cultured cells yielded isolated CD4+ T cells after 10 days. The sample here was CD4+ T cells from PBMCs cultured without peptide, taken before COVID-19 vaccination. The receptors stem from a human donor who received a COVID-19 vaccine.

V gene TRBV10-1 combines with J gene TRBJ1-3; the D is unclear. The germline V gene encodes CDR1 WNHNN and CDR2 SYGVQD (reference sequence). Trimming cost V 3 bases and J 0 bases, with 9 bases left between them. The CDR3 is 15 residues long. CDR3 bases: TGCGCCAGCAGTGACGGCAGCAGCTCTGGAAACACCATATATTTT. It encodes CASSDGSSSGNTIYF.

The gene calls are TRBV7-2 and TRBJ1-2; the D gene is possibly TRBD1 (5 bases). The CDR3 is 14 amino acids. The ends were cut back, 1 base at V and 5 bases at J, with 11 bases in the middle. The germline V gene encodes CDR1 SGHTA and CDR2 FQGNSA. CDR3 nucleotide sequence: TGTGCCAGCAGCTTAGGAAGACAGAATTATGGCTACACCTTC. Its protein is CASSLGRQNYGYTF.

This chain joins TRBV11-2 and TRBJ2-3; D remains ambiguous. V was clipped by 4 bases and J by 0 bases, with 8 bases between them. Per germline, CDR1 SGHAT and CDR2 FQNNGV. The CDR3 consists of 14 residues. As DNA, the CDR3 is TGTGCCAGCAGCTCCCTCTCTAGCACAGATACGCAGTATTTT. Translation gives CASSSLSSTDTQYF.

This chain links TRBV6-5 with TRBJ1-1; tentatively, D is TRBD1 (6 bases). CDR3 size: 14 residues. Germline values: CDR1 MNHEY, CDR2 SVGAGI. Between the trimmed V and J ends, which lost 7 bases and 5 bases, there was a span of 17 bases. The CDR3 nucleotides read TGTGCCAGCACGGCCCGGAGGGGGAGGACTGAAGCTTTCTTT. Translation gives CASTARRGRTEAFF.

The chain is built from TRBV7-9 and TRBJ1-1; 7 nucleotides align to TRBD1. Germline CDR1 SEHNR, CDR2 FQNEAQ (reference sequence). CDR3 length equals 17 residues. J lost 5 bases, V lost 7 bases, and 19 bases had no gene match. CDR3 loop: CASNPQGGLTLGTEAFF. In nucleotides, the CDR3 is TGTGCCAGCAACCCCCAGGGGGGTCTTACCTTAGGGACTGAAGCTTTCTTT. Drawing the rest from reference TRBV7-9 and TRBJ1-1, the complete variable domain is DTGVSQNPRHKITKRGQNVTFRCDPISEHNRLYWYRQTLGQGPEFLTYFQNEAQLEKSRLLSDRFSAERPKGSFSTLEIQRTEQGDSAMYLCASNPQGGLTLGTEAFFGQGTRLTVV.

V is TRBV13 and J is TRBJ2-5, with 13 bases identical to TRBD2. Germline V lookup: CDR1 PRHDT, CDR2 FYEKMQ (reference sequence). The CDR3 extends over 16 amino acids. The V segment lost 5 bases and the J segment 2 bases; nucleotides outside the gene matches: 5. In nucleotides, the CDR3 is TGTGCCAGCAGCCCCCCGGGACTAGCGGGGCAAGAGACCCAGTACTTC. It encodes CASSPPGLAGQETQYF.

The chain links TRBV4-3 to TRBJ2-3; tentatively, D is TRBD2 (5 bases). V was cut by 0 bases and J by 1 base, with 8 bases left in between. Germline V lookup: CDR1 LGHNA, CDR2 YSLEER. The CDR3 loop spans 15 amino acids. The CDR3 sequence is CASSQEAGGTDTQYF. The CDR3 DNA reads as TGCGCCAGCAGCCAAGAGGCGGGCGGCACAGATACGCAGTATTTT.

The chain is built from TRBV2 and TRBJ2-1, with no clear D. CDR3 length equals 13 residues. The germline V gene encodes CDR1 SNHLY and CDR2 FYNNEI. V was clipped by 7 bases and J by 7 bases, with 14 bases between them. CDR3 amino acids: CASMVWPENEQFF. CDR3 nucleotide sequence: TGTGCCAGCATGGTATGGCCAGAGAATGAGCAGTTCTTC.

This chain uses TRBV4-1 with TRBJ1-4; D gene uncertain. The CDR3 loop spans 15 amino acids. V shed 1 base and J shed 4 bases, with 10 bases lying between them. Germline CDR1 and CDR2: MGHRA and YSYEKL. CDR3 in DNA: TGCGCCAGCAGCCAAGTGGTATCGCTTAATGAAAAACTGTTTTTT. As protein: CASSQVVSLNEKLFF.

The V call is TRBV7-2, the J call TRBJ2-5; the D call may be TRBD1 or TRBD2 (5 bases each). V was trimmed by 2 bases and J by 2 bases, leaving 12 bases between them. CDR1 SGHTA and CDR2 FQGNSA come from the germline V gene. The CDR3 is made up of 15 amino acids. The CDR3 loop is CASSLKGDRQETQYF. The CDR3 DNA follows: TGTGCCAGCAGCTTAAAAGGGGACCGGCAAGAGACCCAGTACTTC. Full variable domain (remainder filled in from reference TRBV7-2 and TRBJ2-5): GAGVSQSPSNKVTEKGKDVELRCDPISGHTALYWYRQSLGQGLEFLIYFQGNSAPDKSGLPSDRFSAERTGGSVSTLTIQRTQQEDSAVYLCASSLKGDRQETQYFGPGTRLLVL.

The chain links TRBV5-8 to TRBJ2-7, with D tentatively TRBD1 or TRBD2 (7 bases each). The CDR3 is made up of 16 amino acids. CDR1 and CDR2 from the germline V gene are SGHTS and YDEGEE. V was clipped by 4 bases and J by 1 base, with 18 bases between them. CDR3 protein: CASSHATGRGSYEQYV. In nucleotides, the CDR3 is TGTGCCAGCAGCCACGCGACAGGGAGGGGTTCCTACGAGCAGTACGTC.

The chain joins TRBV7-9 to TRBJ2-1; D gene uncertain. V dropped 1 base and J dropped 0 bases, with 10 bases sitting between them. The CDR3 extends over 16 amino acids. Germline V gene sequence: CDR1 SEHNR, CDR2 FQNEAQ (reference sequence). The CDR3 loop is CASSLEGPCSYNEQFF. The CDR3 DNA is TGTGCCAGCAGCTTAGAAGGCCCCTGCTCCTACAATGAGCAGTTCTTC.

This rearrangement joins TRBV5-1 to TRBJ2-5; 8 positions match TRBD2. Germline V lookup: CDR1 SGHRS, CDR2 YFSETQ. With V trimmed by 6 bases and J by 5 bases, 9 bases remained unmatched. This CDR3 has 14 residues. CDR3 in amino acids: CASTEAGVRETQYF. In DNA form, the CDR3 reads TGCGCCAGCACGGAAGCGGGGGTAAGGGAGACCCAGTACTTC.

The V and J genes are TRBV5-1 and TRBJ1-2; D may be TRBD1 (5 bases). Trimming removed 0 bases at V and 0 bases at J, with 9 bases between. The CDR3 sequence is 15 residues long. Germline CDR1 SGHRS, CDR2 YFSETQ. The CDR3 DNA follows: TGCGCCAGCAGCTTGGCAGCGGGACCTAACTATGGCTACACCTTC. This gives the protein CASSLAAGPNYGYTF.

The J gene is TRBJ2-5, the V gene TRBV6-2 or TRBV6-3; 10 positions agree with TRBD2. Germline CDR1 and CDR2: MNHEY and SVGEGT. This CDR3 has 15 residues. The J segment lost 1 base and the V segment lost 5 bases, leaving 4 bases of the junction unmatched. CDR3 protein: CASSGLADPQETQYF. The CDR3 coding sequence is TGTGCCAGCAGTGGACTAGCGGATCCCCAAGAGACCCAGTACTTC.

For the CDR3, the DNA is TGTGCCAGCAGCGACCGGGACAGGAAAACCTACGAGCAGTACGTC. Translation: CASSDRDRKTYEQYV. The chain has TRBV5-8 and TRBJ2-7, with 8 positions matching TRBD1. The germline V gene encodes CDR1 SGHTS and CDR2 YDEGEE. The CDR3 sequence is 15 residues long. J was trimmed by 2 bases and V by 4 bases; bases with no gene match: 8.